This T cell receptor beta chain is drawn from a study of blood T cell repertoires in COVID-19. At the level of the study: The study drew acute and convalescent COVID-19 samples from the United States, Italy and Spain.

The CDR3 has 15 amino acids. Germline CDR1 is MNHEY and CDR2 is SMNVEV (reference sequence). V was pared by 3 bases and J by 6 bases, with 6 bases of the junction left unmatched. Original handling: Amplification with reference gene primers provided the estimates of nucleated cell counts. Generated by immunoSEQ multiplex PCR, the TCRdb table keeps only in-frame clones and is missing some. The DNA was the basis for D and trimming; V, J and clone size are from that table. The table shows under 65,000 clones, with about 90% occurring only once. Sample: peripheral blood. The chain uses TRBV27 and TRBJ2-1; 9 bases are a match to TRBD2. This sequence was found in a man at least 80 years old in a cohort sampled during active COVID-19. The CDR3 loop is CASSFERGAGNEQFF. As DNA, the CDR3 is TGTGCCAGCAGTTTCGAGCGGGGGGCCGGCAATGAGCAGTTCTTC.